Described below is a single T cell receptor (beta chain) sequence and its context. This CDR3 region has 16 residues. Unmatched junction bases numbered 4, after V lost 3 bases and J lost 2 bases. Germline V CDR1 and CDR2: SGHTA, FQGNSA. Only in-frame clones appear in the TCRdb table, and some are missing; sequencing was by immunoSEQ multiplex PCR. The table shows 60,000 to 85,000 clones, with over 70% occurring only once. The sample originates from a study of OX40 agonist ivuxolimab in advanced cancers. Study-wide background: The patients got ivuxolimab, which is an agonistic anti-OX40 (CD134) antibody. The patients received ivuxolimab by intravenous route every 2 weeks at 0.01 to 10 mg/kg.

The sample in question was CD4+ or CD8+ T cells sorted from blood, obtained in a trial of the OX40 agonist ivuxolimab. The chain has TRBV7-2 and TRBJ1-3; 10 bases are shared with TRBD1. The sequence derives from an adult with an advanced solid tumor such as melanoma, head and neck, liver or kidney cancer. The chain's CDR3 is CASSLTGGAPGNTIYF. The DNA for the CDR3 is TGTGCCAGCAGCTTGACAGGGGGCGCGCCTGGAAACACCATATATTTT.